Sequencing of this T cell receptor (beta chain) was carried out in a study of T cell changes during pregnancy in multiple sclerosis (dated by TCRdb to between 2018 and 2021). General notes on the study: In women with multiple sclerosis, the researchers looked at how the T cell repertoire shifted as pregnancy progressed.

For this chain, trimming is 4 bases at the V end and 7 bases at the J end, and the number of junction bases without a gene match is 11. The CDR3, from cysteine to phenylalanine, totals 17 residues. The entry retains the CDR3 DNA only, 51 bases that are in frame from base 1. Based on the germline V gene (reference sequence), the CDR1 and CDR2 sequences are PRHDT and FYEKMQ. Remarks on this clone: Its antigen target is currently unknown. It has no much larger one-base neighbor in the sample; base qualities were not kept.

Libraries came from the immunoSEQ multiplex PCR assay. Held by TCRdb, this immuneACCESS table contains in-frame sequences only and omits some clones. Under half of the omission traces to an unresolved V gene where checked; the cause of the rest is unknown. The sample profile shows over 35,000 clones; 75% to 95% of them were found once. The ten most abundant clones make up 7.8% of the sample. The chain was built from TRBV13 and TRBJ2-1; TRBD2 agrees with 12 junctional bases. The clonotype was recovered from a female donor with multiple sclerosis, enrolled in a pregnancy study. The sample here was CD8+ T cells from peripheral blood mononuclear cells, taken before pregnancy. The CDR3 region reads CASSSQRLAGEGNEQFF. The nucleotide sequence is TGTGCCAGCAGCTCACAGCGACTAGCGGGAGAGGGGAATGAGCAGTTCTTC.